This TCR beta chain came from a study of T cell changes during pregnancy in multiple sclerosis. Libraries were prepared by immunoSEQ multiplex PCR; TCRdb keeps only in-frame clonotypes and omits some of them. Counted here are about 77,000 clones, about 92% occurring once; the ten biggest clones make up 2% to 3%. The CDR3 runs 16 residues. CDR1 and CDR2 (germline): LNHDA, SQIVND (reference sequence). V was pared by 6 bases and J by 3 bases, with 8 bases of the junction left unmatched. V is TRBV19 and J is TRBJ2-2, with 9 bases matching TRBD1. Sequenced here: peripheral blood, sampled after pregnancy. The sequence derives from a female donor in good health, enrolled as a control in a pregnancy study. This chain's CDR3 is CASRRDRASYTGELFF. The DNA for the CDR3 is TGTGCCAGTAGGAGGGACAGGGCATCATACACCGGGGAGCTGTTTTTT. Complete variable domain (other parts from reference TRBV19 and TRBJ2-2): DGGITQSPKYLFRKEGQNVTLSCEQNLNHDAMYWYRQDPGQGLRLIYYSQIVNDFQKGDIAEGYSVSREKKESFPLTVTSAQKNPTAFYLCASRRDRASYTGELFFGEGSRLTVL.